The rows below give T cell receptor beta chains drawn from one sample of a study of beta chain features in type 1 diabetes. Assay: immunoSEQ multiplex PCR; the TCRdb copy retains only in-frame clones and omits some. The sample lists 250,000 to 350,000 clones, about 11% occurring once. Source material: naive CD4+ T cells from blood. The receptors here all came from a woman aged 25 to 39 in good health. Both conserved end residues are part of each CDR3. A D gene is named only where the DNA matches it firmly. Not every row has a clone size; where given, it reads once, few, many or a size class.

abundance | j_gene | v_gene | d_gene | CDR3aa | CDR3nt
once | TRBJ1-3 | TRBV7-6 | TRBD1 | CASSLGQGGNTIYF | TGTGCCAGCAGCTTAGGACAGGGCGGAAACACCATATATTTT
. | TRBJ2-5 | TRBV11-2 | . | CASSLVLLARETQYF | TGTGCCAGCAGCTTAGTGTTACTAGCCCGTGAGACCCAGTACTTC
few | TRBJ1-4 | TRBV4-2 | . | CASSQAGGEVGAVNEKLFF | TGTGCCAGCAGCCAAGCCGGGGGTGAGGTTGGGGCCGTTAATGAAAAACTGTTTTTT
. | TRBJ2-7 | TRBV30 | . | CAWSDGMLYEQYF | TGTGCCTGGAGTGACGGTATGCTCTACGAGCAGTACTTC
few | TRBJ1-5 | TRBV9 | . | CASSVGEASQPQHF | TGTGCCAGCAGCGTAGGAGAGGCTAGTCAGCCCCAGCATTTT
few | TRBJ2-5 | TRBV11-2 | TRBD2 | CASSLNSGRIETQYF | TGTGCCAGCAGCTTAAATAGCGGGAGGATCGAGACCCAGTACTTC
once | TRBJ2-7 | TRBV28 | . | CASSPGGWDSYEQYF | TGTGCCAGCAGCCCTGGGGGCTGGGACTCCTACGAGCAGTACTTC
. | TRBJ2-7 | TRBV18 | . | CASSPPSAEYEQYF | TGTGCCAGCTCACCACCCAGCGCAGAGTACGAGCAGTACTTC
. | TRBJ2-7 | TRBV25-1 | . | CASSFNSYEQYF | TGTGCCAGCAGTTTTAACAGCTACGAGCAGTACTTC
few | TRBJ2-5 | TRBV5-1 | TRBD2 | CASSLSSGALGETQYF | TGCGCCAGCAGCTTAAGTAGCGGGGCCTTGGGGGAGACCCAGTACTTC
few | TRBJ2-5 | TRBV2 | TRBD1 | CASLRPGGRETQYF | TGTGCCAGCTTGCGGCCAGGGGGTCGTGAGACCCAGTACTTC
. | TRBJ2-1 | TRBV5-1 | . | CASSAGLADGRPVGEQFF | TGCGCCAGCAGCGCGGGACTGGCGGACGGACGCCCCGTGGGTGAGCAGTTCTTC
. | TRBJ2-1 | TRBV7-9 | TRBD2 | CASSSRLAGGREQFF | TGTGCCAGCAGCTCCAGACTAGCGGGAGGCCGCGAGCAGTTCTTC
. | TRBJ2-7 | TRBV5-1 | TRBD2 | CASSRTSGSYEQYF | TGCGCCAGCAGCCGGACTAGCGGGAGCTACGAGCAGTACTTC
. | TRBJ2-2 | TRBV9 | TRBD1 | CASSARQGPGELFF | TGTGCCAGCAGCGCCCGACAGGGCCCCGGGGAGCTGTTTTTT
few | TRBJ2-5 | TRBV2 | TRBD2 | CASSEVAGAQETQYF | TGTGCCAGCAGTGAAGTAGCGGGAGCCCAAGAGACCCAGTACTTC
. | TRBJ2-7 | TRBV2 | TRBD2 | CASNNGLAGSYEQYF | TGTGCCAGCAATAACGGACTAGCGGGCTCCTACGAGCAGTACTTC
few | TRBJ2-1 | TRBV9 | TRBD2 | CASSKTSGGHNEQFF | TGTGCCAGCAGCAAAACTAGCGGGGGCCACAATGAGCAGTTCTTC
. | TRBJ2-5 | TRBV29-1 | TRBD2 | CSVGVLAGGEKETQYF | TGCAGCGTGGGGGTCCTAGCGGGAGGGGAGAAAGAGACCCAGTACTTC
. | TRBJ2-3 | TRBV30 | TRBD2 | CAWSKGVSGSGVDTQYF | TGTGCCTGGAGTAAGGGCGTTAGCGGGAGTGGAGTAGATACGCAGTATTTT
. | TRBJ2-1 | TRBV9 | TRBD2 | CASSVTSENNEQFF | TGTGCCAGCAGCGTCACTAGCGAGAACAATGAGCAGTTCTTC
few | TRBJ2-4 | TRBV7-2 | . | CASSLGSGQGLNIQYF | TGTGCCAGCAGCTTAGGCAGCGGGCAGGGCCTTAACATTCAGTACTTC
few | TRBJ1-1 | TRBV6-5 | . | CASSSGRDTEAFF | TGTGCCAGCAGTTCCGGGAGGGACACTGAAGCTTTCTTT
few | TRBJ2-1 | TRBV5-1 | TRBD2 | CASSSHPAGANEQFF | TGCGCCAGCAGCTCTCATCCAGCGGGAGCCAATGAGCAGTTCTTC
. | TRBJ2-1 | TRBV28 | . | CASRENYNEQFF | TGTGCTAGTCGGGAGAATTACAATGAGCAGTTCTTC
. | TRBJ2-7 | TRBV18 | TRBD1 | CASSPRTGGYEQYF | TGTGCCAGCTCACCACGGACAGGGGGCTACGAGCAGTACTTC
. | TRBJ2-5 | TRBV6-5 | TRBD2 | CASSYSAGVGETQYF | TGTGCCAGCAGTTACTCGGCGGGAGTAGGGGAGACCCAGTACTTC
few | TRBJ1-1 | TRBV29-1 | . | CSVGGALDTEAFF | TGCAGCGTTGGAGGAGCCTTGGACACTGAAGCTTTCTTT
. | TRBJ1-5 | TRBV5-1 | . | CASSLVTGSNQPQHF | TGCGCCAGCAGCTTGGTCACGGGTAGCAATCAGCCCCAGCATTTT
few | TRBJ1-1 | TRBV18 | . | CASSQGPGRNTEAFF | TGTGCCAGCTCACAGGGGCCCGGTAGGAACACTGAAGCTTTCTTT
few | TRBJ2-1 | TRBV10-2 | . | CASSEHSGTEQFF | TGCGCCAGCAGTGAGCACTCCGGGACAGAGCAGTTCTTC
few | TRBJ2-1 | TRBV23-1 | TRBD2 | CASSSITASGALYYNEQFF | TGCGCCAGCAGTTCAATCACGGCGAGCGGGGCGTTGTACTACAATGAGCAGTTCTTC
few | TRBJ2-2 | TRBV7-9 | . | CASSLVSIGELFF | TGTGCCAGCAGCTTAGTTTCTATCGGGGAGCTGTTTTTT
few | TRBJ2-5 | TRBV5-4 | TRBD2 | CASSASGRDQETQYF | TGTGCCAGCAGCGCTAGCGGGAGGGATCAAGAGACCCAGTACTTC
few | TRBJ2-3 | TRBV4-1 | TRBD2 | CASSQEDLAGGSTDTQYF | TGCGCCAGCAGCCAAGAAGATCTAGCGGGAGGGTCCACAGATACGCAGTATTTT
few | TRBJ2-7 | TRBV28 | TRBD1 | CASYPGQGSEQYF | TGTGCCAGTTATCCGGGACAGGGCTCCGAGCAGTACTTC
. | TRBJ2-7 | TRBV6-5 | TRBD2 | CASSYSWTSGPYEQYF | TGTGCCAGCAGTTACTCGTGGACTAGCGGGCCCTACGAGCAGTACTTC
few | TRBJ2-1 | TRBV4-3 | TRBD1 | CASSSRDRDYNEQFF | TGCGCCAGCAGCTCCCGGGACAGGGATTACAATGAGCAGTTCTTC
. | TRBJ2-7 | TRBV11-1 | TRBD2 | CASSLPGLAGFVEQYF | TGTGCCAGCAGCTTACCGGGACTAGCGGGATTCGTCGAGCAGTACTTC
. | TRBJ2-1 | TRBV7-9 | TRBD1 | CASRLPQDRVSRNNEQFF | TGTGCCAGCAGATTACCACAAGACAGGGTCAGCAGGAACAATGAGCAGTTCTTC
. | TRBJ2-3 | TRBV19 | . | CASSLDRNTDTQYF | TGTGCCAGTAGTCTCGACAGGAACACAGATACGCAGTATTTT
. | TRBJ1-1 | TRBV25-1 | . | CASSESNRVVTEAFF | TGTGCCAGCAGTGAGTCCAACAGGGTTGTCACTGAAGCTTTCTTT
. | TRBJ2-7 | TRBV4-2 | TRBD1 | CASSPGQGREQYF | TGTGCCAGCAGCCCGGGACAGGGAAGGGAGCAGTACTTC
few | TRBJ1-1 | TRBV4-3 | TRBD1 | CASSPSDRRGTEAFF | TGCGCCAGCAGCCCCTCGGACAGGCGGGGCACTGAAGCTTTCTTT
. | TRBJ2-2 | TRBV7-7 | TRBD1 | CASSQDRGNTGGELFF | TGTGCTAGCAGCCAGGACAGGGGGAACACGGGCGGGGAGCTGTTTTTT
few | TRBJ2-1 | TRBV27 | TRBD1 | CASSQTGALHNEQFF | TGTGCCAGCAGTCAGACAGGGGCTCTACACAATGAGCAGTTCTTC
few | TRBJ1-1 | TRBV5-6 | . | CASSLSDPFEAFF | TGTGCCAGCAGCTTGAGCGACCCCTTTGAAGCTTTCTTT
. | TRBJ1-2 | TRBV6-6 | . | CASSYPAQGEVATF | TGTGCCAGCAGTTACCCCGCGCAGGGCGAGGTGGCCACCTTC
once | TRBJ2-6 | TRBV28 | TRBD2 | CASSRGVRLAGAGANVLTF | TGTGCCAGCAGCCGGGGGGTGAGGCTAGCGGGAGCTGGGGCCAACGTCCTGACTTTC
. | TRBJ2-5 | TRBV7-2 | TRBD1 | CASSLGEAGGHETQYF | TGTGCCAGCAGCTTAGGCGAGGCAGGGGGCCACGAGACCCAGTACTTC
once | TRBJ2-1 | TRBV15 | . | CATSRDYPAGNNEQFF | TGTGCCACCAGCAGAGATTACCCGGCGGGGAACAATGAGCAGTTCTTC
few | TRBJ1-1 | TRBV28 | TRBD1 | CASSRTGREAFF | TGTGCCAGCAGCCGGACAGGGCGTGAAGCTTTCTTT
few | TRBJ2-1 | TRBV18 | TRBD2 | CASSPIAGGDNEQFF | TGTGCCAGCTCACCTATAGCGGGAGGGGACAATGAGCAGTTCTTC